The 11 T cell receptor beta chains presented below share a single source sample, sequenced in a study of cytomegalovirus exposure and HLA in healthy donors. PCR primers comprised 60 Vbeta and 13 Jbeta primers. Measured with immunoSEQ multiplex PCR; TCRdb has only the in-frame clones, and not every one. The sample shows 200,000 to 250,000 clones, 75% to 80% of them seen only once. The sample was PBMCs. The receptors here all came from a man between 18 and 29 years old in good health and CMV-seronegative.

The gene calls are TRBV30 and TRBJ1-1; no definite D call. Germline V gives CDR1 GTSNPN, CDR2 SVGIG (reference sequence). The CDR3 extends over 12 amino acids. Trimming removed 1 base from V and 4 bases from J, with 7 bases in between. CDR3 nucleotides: TGTGCCTGGAGTGGCGGCCCCACTGAAGCTTTCTTT. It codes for CAWSGGPTEAFF.

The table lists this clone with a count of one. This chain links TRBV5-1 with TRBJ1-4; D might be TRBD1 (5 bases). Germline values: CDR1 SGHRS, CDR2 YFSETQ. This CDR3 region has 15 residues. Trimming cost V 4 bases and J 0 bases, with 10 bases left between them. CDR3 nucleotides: TGCGCCAGCAGCCTAGACAGTACAACTAATGAAAAACTGTTTTTT. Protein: CASSLDSTTNEKLFF.

CDR3 region: CASNSFFGTGLDLDTQYF. CDR3 bases: TGTGCCAGCAACTCCTTTTTCGGGACAGGGTTGGACTTAGATACGCAGTATTTT. The rearrangement joins TRBV28 to TRBJ2-3; 9 positions agree with TRBD1. Germline CDR1 and CDR2: MDHEN and SYDVKM. Trimming cost V 7 bases and J 5 bases; bases outside gene matches: 19. The CDR3 runs to 18 residues. The full variable domain, in which reference TRBV28 and TRBJ2-3 provide the parts outside the CDR3, is DVKVTQSSRYLVKRTGEKVFLECVQDMDHENMFWYRQDPGLGLRLIYFSYDVKMKEKGDIPEGYSVSREKKERFSLILESASTNQTSMYLCASNSFFGTGLDLDTQYFGPGTRLTVL.

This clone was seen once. The CDR3 is CASSLGQGGETQYF. As DNA, the CDR3 is TGTGCCAGCAGCCTCGGACAGGGGGGAGAGACCCAGTACTTC. V usage is TRBV27 and J usage is TRBJ2-5, with TRBD1 identical over 10 bases. CDR1 and CDR2 from the germline V gene are MNHEY and SMNVEV (reference sequence). The CDR3 covers 14 residues. Trimming at V came to 6 bases and at J to 4 bases, leaving 5 bases not matched to a gene.

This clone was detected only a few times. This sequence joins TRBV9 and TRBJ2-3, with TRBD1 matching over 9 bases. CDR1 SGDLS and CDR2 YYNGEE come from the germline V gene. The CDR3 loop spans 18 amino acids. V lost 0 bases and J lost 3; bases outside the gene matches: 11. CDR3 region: CASSVVGFGGQGTDTQYF. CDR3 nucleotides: TGTGCCAGCAGCGTAGTTGGGTTTGGGGGACAGGGTACAGATACGCAGTATTTT.

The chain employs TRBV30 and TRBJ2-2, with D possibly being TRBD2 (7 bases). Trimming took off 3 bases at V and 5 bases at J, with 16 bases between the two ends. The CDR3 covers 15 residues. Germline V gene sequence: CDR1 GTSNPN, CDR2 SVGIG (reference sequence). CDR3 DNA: TGTGCCTGGAGGCTAAGAGGGGGGGGTACCGGGGAGCTGTTTTTT. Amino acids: CAWRLRGGGTGELFF. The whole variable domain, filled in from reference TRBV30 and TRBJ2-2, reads SQTIHQWPATLVQPVGSPLSLECTVEGTSNPNLYWYRQAAGRGLQLLFYSVGIGQISSEVPQNLSASRPQDRQFILSSKKLLLSDSGFYLCAWRLRGGGTGELFFGEGSRLTVL.

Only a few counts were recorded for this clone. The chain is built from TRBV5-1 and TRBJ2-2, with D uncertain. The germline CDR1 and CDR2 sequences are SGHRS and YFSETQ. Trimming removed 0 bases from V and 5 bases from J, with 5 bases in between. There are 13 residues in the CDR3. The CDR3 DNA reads TGCGCCAGCAGCTTGGATGTAACCGGGGAGCTGTTTTTT. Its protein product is CASSLDVTGELFF.

The CDR3 loop reads CSVETEKAETQYF. CDR3 bases: TGCAGCGTTGAGACAGAGAAAGCAGAGACCCAGTACTTC. The V call is TRBV29-1, the J call TRBJ2-5; weak D call: TRBD1 (5 bases). With 3 bases removed from V and 4 bases from J, the gap between germline ends came to 12 bases. CDR1 is SQVTM, CDR2 ANQGSEA, per germline. This CDR3 has 13 amino acids.

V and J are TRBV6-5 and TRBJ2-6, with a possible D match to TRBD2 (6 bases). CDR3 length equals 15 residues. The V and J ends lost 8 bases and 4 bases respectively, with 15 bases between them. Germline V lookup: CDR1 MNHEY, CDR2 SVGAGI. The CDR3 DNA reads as TGTGCCAGCTCCACGGTGGAGGGAGGGGCCAACGTCCTGACTTTC. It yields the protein CASSTVEGGANVLTF.

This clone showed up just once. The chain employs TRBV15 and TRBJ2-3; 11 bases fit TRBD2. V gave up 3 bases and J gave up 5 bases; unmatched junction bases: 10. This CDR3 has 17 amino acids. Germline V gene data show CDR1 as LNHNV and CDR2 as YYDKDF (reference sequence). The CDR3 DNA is TGTGCCACCAGCAGGGGGGTGACTAGCGGGACGAAAGATACGCAGTATTTT. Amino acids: CATSRGVTSGTKDTQYF.

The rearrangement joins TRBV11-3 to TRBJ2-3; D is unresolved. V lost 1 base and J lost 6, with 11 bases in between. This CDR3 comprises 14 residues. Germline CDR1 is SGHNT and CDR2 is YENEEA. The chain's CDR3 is CASSLGQAGDTQYF. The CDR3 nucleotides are TGTGCCAGCAGCTTAGGACAAGCTGGGGATACGCAGTATTTT.